The subject of this entry is one TCR beta chain. Its antigen is unknown. The CDR3 is made up of 15 amino acids. V was trimmed by 0 bases and J by 3 bases, leaving 9 bases between them. Germline V gene data show CDR1 as LGHDT and CDR2 as YNNKEL (reference sequence). The source of the sample is a study of Ad26.COV2.S vaccination and SARS-CoV-2 variants. Study findings and constraints: Higher spike-specific TCR breadth was found in vaccine recipients than in placebo recipients. With respect to non-spike TCR breadth, vaccine and placebo recipients were similar.

Libraries were prepared by immunoSEQ multiplex PCR; TCRdb keeps only in-frame clonotypes and omits some of them. The repertoire holds about 350,000 clones, with 90% to 95% as singletons. The starting material was peripheral blood, obtained after recovery from COVID-19. The gene calls are TRBV3-1 (or the pseudogene TRBV3-2) and TRBJ1-5, with unresolved D. This TCR was recovered from a human donor who had recovered from COVID-19. The CDR3 DNA reads TGTGCCAGCAGCCAAGATGCCGGGGTCAATCAGCCCCAGCATTTT. Protein sequence: CASSQDAGVNQPQHF.